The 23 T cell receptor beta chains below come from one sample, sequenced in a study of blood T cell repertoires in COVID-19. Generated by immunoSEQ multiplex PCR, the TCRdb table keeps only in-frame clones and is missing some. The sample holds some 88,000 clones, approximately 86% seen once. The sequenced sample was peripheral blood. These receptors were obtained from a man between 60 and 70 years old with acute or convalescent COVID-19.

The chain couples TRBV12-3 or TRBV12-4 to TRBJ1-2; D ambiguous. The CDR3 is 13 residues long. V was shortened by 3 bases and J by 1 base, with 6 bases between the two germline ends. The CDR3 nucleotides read TGTGCCAGCAGTTTGGAGTTTAACTATGGCTACACCTTC. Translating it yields CASSLEFNYGYTF.

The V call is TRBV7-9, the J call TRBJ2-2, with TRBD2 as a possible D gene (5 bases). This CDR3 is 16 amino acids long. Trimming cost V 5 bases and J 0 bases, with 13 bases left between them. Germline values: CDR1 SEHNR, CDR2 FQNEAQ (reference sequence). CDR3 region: CASSAAGRTNTGELFF. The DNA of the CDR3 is TGTGCCAGCAGCGCCGCGGGCAGGACGAACACCGGGGAGCTGTTTTTT. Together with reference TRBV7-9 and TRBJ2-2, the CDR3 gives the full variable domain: DTGVSQNPRHKITKRGQNVTFRCDPISEHNRLYWYRQTLGQGPEFLTYFQNEAQLEKSRLLSDRFSAERPKGSFSTLEIQRTEQGDSAMYLCASSAAGRTNTGELFFGEGSRLTVL.

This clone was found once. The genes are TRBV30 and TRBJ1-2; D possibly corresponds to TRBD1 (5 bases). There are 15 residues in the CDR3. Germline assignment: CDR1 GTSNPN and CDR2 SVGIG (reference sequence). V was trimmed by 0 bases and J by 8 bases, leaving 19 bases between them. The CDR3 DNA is TGTGCCTGGAGTGTACGGGGGGTTACCCCTCTCGGCTACACCTTC. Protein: CAWSVRGVTPLGYTF.

CDR3 DNA: TGTGCCAGTAGGCGCAGGGAGGACACTGAAGCTTTCTTT. Residues: CASRRREDTEAFF. The chain uses TRBV19 and TRBJ1-1; TRBD1 might be the D (5 bases). The CDR3 spans 13 residues. Deletions cut 6 bases from V and 3 bases from J, with 11 bases between. Looked up from germline, CDR1 is LNHDA and CDR2 is SQIVND (reference sequence).

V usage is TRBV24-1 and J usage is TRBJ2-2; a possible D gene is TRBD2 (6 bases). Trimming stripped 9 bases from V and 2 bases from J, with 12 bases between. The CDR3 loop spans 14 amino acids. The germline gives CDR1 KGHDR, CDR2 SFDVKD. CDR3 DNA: TGTGCCACCGGAGGGACCACCAACACCGGGGAGCTGTTTTTT. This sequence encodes CATGGTTNTGELFF.

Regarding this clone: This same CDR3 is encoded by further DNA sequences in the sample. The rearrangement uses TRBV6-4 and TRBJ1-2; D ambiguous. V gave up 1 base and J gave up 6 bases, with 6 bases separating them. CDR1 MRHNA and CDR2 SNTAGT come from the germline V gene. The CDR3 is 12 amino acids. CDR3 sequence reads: CASSDLRDGYTF. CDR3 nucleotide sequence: TGTGCCAGCAGTGACTTACGCGATGGCTACACCTTC.

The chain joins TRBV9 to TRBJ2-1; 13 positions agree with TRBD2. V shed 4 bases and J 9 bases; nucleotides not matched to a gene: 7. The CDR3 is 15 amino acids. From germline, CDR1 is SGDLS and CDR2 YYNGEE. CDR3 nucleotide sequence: TGTGCCAGCAGCTTACGGACTAGCGGGAGAAGTGAGCAGTTCTTC. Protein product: CASSLRTSGRSEQFF.

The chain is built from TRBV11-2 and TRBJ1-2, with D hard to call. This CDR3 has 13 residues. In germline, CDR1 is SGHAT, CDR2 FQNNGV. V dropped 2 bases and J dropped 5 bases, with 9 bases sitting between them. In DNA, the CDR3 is TGTGCCAGCAGCTTAACCGACAAGTATGGCTACACCTTC. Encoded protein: CASSLTDKYGYTF. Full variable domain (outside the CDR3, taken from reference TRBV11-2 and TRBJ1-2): EAGVAQSPRYKIIEKRQSVAFWCNPISGHATLYWYQQILGQGPKLLIQFQNNGVVDDSQLPKDRFSAERLKGVDSTLKIQPAKLEDSAVYLCASSLTDKYGYTFGSGTRLTVV.

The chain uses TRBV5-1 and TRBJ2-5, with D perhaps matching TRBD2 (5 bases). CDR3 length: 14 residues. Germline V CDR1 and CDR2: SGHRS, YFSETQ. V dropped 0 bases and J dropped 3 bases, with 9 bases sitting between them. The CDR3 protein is CASSLGTAKETQYF. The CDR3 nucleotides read TGCGCCAGCAGCTTGGGGACTGCCAAAGAGACCCAGTACTTC.

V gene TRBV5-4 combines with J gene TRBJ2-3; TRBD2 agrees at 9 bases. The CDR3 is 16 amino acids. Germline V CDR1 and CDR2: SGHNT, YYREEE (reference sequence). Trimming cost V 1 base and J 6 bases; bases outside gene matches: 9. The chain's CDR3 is CASSLRASGAGDTQYF. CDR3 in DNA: TGTGCCAGCAGCTTGAGGGCTAGCGGGGCTGGGGATACGCAGTATTTT.

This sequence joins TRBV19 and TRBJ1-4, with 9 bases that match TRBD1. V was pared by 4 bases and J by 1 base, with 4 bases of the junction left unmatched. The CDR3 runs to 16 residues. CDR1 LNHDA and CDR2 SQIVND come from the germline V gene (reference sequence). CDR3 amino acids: CASSTGQGRTNEKLFF. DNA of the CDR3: TGTGCCAGTAGTACGGGACAGGGTCGAACTAATGAAAAACTGTTTTTT.

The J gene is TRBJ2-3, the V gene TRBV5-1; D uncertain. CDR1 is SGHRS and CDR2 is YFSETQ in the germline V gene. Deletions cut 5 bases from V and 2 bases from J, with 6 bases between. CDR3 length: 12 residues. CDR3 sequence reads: CASSTTTDTQYF. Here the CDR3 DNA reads TGCGCCAGCAGTACTACCACAGATACGCAGTATTTT.

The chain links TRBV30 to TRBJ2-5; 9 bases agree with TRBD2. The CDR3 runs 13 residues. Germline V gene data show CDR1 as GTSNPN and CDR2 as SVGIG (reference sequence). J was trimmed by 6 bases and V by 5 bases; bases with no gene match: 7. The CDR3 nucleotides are TGTGCCTGGGCTACTAGCGGGCGTCAGACCCAGTACTTC. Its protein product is CAWATSGRQTQYF. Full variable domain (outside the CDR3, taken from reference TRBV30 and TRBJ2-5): SQTIHQWPATLVQPVGSPLSLECTVEGTSNPNLYWYRQAAGRGLQLLFYSVGIGQISSEVPQNLSASRPQDRQFILSSKKLLLSDSGFYLCAWATSGRQTQYFGPGTRLLVL.

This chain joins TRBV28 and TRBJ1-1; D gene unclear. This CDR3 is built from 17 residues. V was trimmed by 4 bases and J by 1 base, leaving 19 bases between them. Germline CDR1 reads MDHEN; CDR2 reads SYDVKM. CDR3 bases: TGTGCCAGCAGTTCGCTGTCTGCCACGAGCCCGAACACTGAAGCTTTCTTT. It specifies CASSSLSATSPNTEAFF.

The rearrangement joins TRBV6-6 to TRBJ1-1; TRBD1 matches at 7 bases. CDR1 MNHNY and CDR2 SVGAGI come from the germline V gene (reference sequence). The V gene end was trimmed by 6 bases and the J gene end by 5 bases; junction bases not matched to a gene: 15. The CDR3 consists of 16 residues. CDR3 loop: CASSPTWTGPRTEAFF. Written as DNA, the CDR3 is TGTGCCAGCAGCCCTACTTGGACAGGTCCGAGGACTGAAGCTTTCTTT.

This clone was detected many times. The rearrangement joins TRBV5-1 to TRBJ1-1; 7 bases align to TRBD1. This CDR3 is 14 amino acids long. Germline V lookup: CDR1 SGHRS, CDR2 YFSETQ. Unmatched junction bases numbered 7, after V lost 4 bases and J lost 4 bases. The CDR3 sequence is CASSQTGSVTEAFF. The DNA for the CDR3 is TGCGCCAGCAGCCAGACAGGGTCGGTCACTGAAGCTTTCTTT.

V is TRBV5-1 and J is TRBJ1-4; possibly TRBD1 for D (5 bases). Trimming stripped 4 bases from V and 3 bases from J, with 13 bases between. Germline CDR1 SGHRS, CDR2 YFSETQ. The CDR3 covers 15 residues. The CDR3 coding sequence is TGCGCCAGCAGCGCCCAGGGTTCTCCTAATGAAAAACTGTTTTTT. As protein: CASSAQGSPNEKLFF.

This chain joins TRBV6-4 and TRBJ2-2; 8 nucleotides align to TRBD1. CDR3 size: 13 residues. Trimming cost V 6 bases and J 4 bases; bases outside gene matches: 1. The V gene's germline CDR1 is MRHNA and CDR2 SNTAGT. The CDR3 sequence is CASSTGGTGELFF. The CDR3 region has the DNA TGTGCCAGCAGCACAGGGGGCACCGGGGAGCTGTTTTTT.

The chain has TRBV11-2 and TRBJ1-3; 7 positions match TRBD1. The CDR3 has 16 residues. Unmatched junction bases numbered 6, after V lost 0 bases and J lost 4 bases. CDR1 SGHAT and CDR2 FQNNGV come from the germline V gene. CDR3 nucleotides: TGTGCCAGCAGCTTAGAGGGCAGGGGGTCCGGAAACACCATATATTTT. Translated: CASSLEGRGSGNTIYF.

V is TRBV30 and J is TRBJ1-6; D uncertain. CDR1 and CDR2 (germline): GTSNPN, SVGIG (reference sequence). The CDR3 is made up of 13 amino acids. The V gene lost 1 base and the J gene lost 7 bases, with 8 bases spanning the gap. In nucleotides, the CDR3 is TGTGCCTGGAGTGGTACCGGGAATTCACCCCTCCACTTT. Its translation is CAWSGTGNSPLHF.

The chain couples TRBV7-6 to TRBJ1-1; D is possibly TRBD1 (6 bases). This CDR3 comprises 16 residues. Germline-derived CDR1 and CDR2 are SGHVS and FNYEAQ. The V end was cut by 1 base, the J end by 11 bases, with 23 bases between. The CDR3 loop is CASSLGAGRTVEGAFF. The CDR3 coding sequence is TGTGCCAGCAGCTTAGGCGCCGGTCGGACAGTCGAGGGGGCTTTCTTT.

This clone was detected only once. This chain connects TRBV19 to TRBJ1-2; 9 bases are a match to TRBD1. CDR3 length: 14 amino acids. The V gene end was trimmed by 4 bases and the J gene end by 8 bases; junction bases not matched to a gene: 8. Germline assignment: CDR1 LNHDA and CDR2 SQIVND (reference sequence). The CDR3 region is CASSTPRTGEGYTF. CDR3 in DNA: TGTGCCAGTAGTACTCCACGGACAGGGGAAGGCTACACCTTC.

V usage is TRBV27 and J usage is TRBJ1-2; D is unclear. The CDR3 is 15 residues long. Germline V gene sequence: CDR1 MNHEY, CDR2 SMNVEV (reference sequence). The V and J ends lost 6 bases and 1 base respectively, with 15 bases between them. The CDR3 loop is CASRTNRLVNYGYTF. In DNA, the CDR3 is TGTGCCAGCAGAACTAACCGATTGGTTAACTATGGCTACACCTTC.